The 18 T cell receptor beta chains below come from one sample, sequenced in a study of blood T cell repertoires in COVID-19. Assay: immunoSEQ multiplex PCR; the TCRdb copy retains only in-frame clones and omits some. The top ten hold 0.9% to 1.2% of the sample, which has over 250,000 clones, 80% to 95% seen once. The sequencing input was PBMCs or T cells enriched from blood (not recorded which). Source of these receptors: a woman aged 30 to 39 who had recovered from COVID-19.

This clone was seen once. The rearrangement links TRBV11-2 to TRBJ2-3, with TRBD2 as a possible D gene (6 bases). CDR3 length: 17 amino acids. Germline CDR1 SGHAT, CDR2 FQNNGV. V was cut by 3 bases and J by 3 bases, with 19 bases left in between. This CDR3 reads CASSFYGRGGGTDTQYF. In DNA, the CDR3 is TGTGCCAGCAGCTTCTATGGAAGGGGAGGAGGTACAGATACGCAGTATTTT.

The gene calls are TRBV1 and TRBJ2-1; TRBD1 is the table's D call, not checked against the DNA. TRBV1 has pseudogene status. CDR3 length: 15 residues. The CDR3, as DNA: TGCACCAGCAGCCAAGACAGGGGGCTGAACAATGAGCAGTTCTTC. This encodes CTSSQDRGLNNEQFF.

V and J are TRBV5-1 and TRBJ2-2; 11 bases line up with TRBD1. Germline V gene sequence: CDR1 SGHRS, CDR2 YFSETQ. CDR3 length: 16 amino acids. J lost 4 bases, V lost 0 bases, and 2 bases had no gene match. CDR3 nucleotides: TGCGCCAGCAGCTTGGTGGGACAGGGGGTCACCGGGGAGCTGTTTTTT. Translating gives CASSLVGQGVTGELFF.

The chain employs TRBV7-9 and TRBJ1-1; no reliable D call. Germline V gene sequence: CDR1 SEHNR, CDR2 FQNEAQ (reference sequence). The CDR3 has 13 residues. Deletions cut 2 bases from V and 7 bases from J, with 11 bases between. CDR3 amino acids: CASSLSGSLEAFF. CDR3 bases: TGTGCCAGCAGCTTATCGGGGAGCCTTGAAGCTTTCTTT.

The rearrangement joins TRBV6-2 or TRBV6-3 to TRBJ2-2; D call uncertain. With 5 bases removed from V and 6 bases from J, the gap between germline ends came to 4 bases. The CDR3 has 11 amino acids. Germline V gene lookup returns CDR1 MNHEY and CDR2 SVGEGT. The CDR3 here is CASSLPGELFF. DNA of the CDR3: TGTGCCAGCAGTCTCCCCGGGGAGCTGTTTTTT.

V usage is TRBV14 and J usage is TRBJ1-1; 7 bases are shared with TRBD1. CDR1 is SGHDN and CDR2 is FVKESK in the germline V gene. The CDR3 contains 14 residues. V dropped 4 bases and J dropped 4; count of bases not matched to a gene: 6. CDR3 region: CASSLQGGGTEAFF. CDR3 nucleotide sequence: TGTGCCAGCAGCCTCCAGGGGGGAGGCACTGAAGCTTTCTTT.

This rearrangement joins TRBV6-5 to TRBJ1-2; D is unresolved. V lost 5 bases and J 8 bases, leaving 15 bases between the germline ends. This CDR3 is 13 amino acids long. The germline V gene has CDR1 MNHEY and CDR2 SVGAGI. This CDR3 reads CASSRESIRGYTF. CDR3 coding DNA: TGTGCCAGCAGTCGGGAAAGTATAAGGGGCTACACCTTC.

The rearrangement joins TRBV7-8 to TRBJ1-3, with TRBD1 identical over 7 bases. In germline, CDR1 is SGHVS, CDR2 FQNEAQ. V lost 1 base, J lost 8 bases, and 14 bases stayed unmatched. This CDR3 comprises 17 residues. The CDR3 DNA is TGTGCCAGCAGCTTAGAAGTCAGGGACAGTACAGCGGACACCATATATTTT. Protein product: CASSLEVRDSTADTIYF.

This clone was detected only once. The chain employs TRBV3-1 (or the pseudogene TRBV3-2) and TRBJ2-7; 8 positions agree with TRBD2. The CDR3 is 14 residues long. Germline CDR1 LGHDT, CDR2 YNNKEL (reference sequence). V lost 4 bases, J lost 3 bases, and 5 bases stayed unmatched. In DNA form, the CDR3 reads TGTGCCAGCAGCCCCACCGGGACTAGCTACGAGCAGTACTTC. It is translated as CASSPTGTSYEQYF.

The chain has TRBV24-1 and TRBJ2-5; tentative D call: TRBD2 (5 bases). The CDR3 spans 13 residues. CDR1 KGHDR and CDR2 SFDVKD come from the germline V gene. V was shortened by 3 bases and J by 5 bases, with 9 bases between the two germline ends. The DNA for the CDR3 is TGTGCCACCAGTGATGGAGGCGGGGAGACCCAGTACTTC. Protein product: CATSDGGGETQYF.

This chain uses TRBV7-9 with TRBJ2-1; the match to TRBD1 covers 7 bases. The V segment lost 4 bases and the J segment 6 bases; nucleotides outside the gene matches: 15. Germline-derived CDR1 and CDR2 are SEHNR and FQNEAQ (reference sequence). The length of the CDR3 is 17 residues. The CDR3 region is CASSYTGTDPRGNEQFF. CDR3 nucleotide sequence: TGTGCCAGCAGCTACACCGGGACAGACCCCCGCGGCAATGAGCAGTTCTTC. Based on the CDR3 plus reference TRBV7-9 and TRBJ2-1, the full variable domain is DTGVSQNPRHKITKRGQNVTFRCDPISEHNRLYWYRQTLGQGPEFLTYFQNEAQLEKSRLLSDRFSAERPKGSFSTLEIQRTEQGDSAMYLCASSYTGTDPRGNEQFFGPGTRLTVL.

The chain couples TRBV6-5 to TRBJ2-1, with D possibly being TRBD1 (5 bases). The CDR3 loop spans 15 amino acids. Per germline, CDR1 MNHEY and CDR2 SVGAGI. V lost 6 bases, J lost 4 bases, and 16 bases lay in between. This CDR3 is CASSHWGKGYNEQFF. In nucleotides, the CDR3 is TGTGCCAGCAGCCACTGGGGCAAGGGGTACAATGAGCAGTTCTTC.

CDR3 DNA: TGTGCCAGCAGCCGTCCCTCAGGAGAGACCCAGTACTTC. Its protein is CASSRPSGETQYF. J is TRBJ2-5 and V is TRBV27; no clear D. Germline V lookup: CDR1 MNHEY, CDR2 SMNVEV (reference sequence). Trimming shortened V by 6 bases and J by 4 bases, and 12 bases separated the two germline ends. This CDR3 region has 13 residues.

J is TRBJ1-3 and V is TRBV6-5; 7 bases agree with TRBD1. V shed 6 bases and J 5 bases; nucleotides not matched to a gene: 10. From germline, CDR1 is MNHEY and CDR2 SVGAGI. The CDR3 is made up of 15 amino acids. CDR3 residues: CASSRGTVMRNTIYF. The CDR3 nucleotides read TGTGCCAGCAGCCGAGGGACAGTTATGCGAAACACCATATATTTT.

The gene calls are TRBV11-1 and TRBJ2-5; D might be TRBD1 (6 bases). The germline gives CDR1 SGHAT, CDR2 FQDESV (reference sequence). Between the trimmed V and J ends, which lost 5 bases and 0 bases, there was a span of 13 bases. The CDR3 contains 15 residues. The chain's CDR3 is CASSPGQVYQETQYF. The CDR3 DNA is TGTGCCAGCAGCCCGGGACAAGTGTACCAAGAGACCCAGTACTTC.

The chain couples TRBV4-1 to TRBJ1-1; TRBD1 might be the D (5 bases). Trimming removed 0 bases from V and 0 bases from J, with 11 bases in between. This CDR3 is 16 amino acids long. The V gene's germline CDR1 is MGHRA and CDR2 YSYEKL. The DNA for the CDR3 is TGCGCCAGCAGCCAAGATGGGAACAGGCTGAACACTGAAGCTTTCTTT. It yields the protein CASSQDGNRLNTEAFF.

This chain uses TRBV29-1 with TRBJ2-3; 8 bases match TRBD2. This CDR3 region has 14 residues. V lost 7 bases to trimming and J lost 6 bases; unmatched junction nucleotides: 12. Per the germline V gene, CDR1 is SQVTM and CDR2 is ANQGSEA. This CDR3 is CSAEPAGAADTQYF. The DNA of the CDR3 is TGCAGCGCCGAGCCAGCGGGAGCTGCGGATACGCAGTATTTT.

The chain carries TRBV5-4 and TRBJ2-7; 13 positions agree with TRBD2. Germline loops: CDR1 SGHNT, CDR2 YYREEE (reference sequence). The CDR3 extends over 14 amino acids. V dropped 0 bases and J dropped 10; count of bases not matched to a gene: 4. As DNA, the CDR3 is TGTGCCAGCAGCTTGGGAGGACTAGCGGGAGCACAGTACTTC. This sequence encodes CASSLGGLAGAQYF.